This TCR beta chain was obtained from a study of blood T cells in healthy people across ages (dated by TCRdb to between 2014 and 2016). The study in broad terms: In model experiments, template switching captured roughly one uniquely barcoded TCR beta cDNA molecule for every two T cells. Age-related changes in TCR beta repertoire diversity were measured in the study by deep sequencing normalized with unique cDNA molecular identifiers. The donors were divided into four age groups: young (average about 15 years), middle-aged (about 41), aged (roughly 66) and long-lived (about 84). To avoid experimental bias, donors of different ages were spread randomly across the sequencing lanes. The study analyzed two additional independent replicas of 1 million unique cDNA reads from the same blood draw for two donors, one aged 18 to 30 and one aged 80 or older.

Of note for this clonotype: Its antigen is unknown. There are no base qualities to consult, and no much larger clone falls within one base.

The method behind the library was 5' RACE. A second 7 to 11 cycle PCR used a sample-barcoded 5' primer and a J-beta primer mix. Each TCR beta cDNA molecule received a unique molecular identifier from a template-switch 5' adaptor carrying 12 random nucleotides. At least 3 million CDR3-containing paired-end reads were obtained from each sample. First-strand cDNA was synthesized from all RNA with the Mint cDNA synthesis kit, primed by a TRBC-specific oligonucleotide. Following uracil-DNA glycosylase treatment, a first 18-cycle PCR with universal primers M1SS and BC2_uni_R was performed on all cDNA. On the authors' methods: Each sample was normalized by randomly selecting 1 million high-quality reads, each carrying a distinct molecular identifier. Reads sharing molecular identifiers were discarded rather than binned into consensus sequences. CDR3 identification, clonotype clustering and error correction used MiTCR with a Q25 quality threshold and the strictest error-elimination algorithm. A nonparametric unseen species model with Euler transformation was used to estimate lower-bound total TCR beta diversity. TCRdb redid the processing of the public reads, applying fastp at Q25 and MiXCR, and retained in-frame beta chains. Each entry merges the rows of one CDR3 protein and shows their most common DNA and genes. V and J calls and clone size were set by TCRdb, not the authors. Counted in this sample were some 1.8 million distinct CDR3 sequences; around 40% of them appeared once. More than 20% of the sample is taken by the ten largest.

The 39 donors, aged about 6 to 95 years, were systemically healthy Caucasian individuals from Russia. Each donor gave approximately 9.3 milliliters of peripheral blood, collected into EDTA-treated Vacutainer tubes. Ficoll-Paque density-gradient centrifugation was used to isolate PBMCs, with at least 6.5 million per sample. Trizol reagent was used to extract total RNA from PBMCs, with at least 5.5 micrograms per sample. For every donor, an aliquot of PBMCs went through flow cytometry to measure the percentages of naive CD45RAhigh/CD27high T cells. Findings and caveats that apply to the study as a whole: Conclusive comparison of naive and antigen-experienced compartments was prevented by the profiling of bulk unsorted PBMCs. Observed TCR beta diversity correlated strongly with the percentage of naive T cells measured by flow cytometry. Because the CMV infection status of the donors was unknown, age-related changes in expanded clonotypes may potentially have been confounded. Estimates of total diversity from one million sequenced T cells were regarded as lower bounds and underestimates. Compared with the aged group, the long-lived group had more naive CD4+ T cells, fewer expanded clones and increased TCR diversity, a pattern suggesting age selection. As age increased, observed TCR beta diversity per million T cells dropped in a roughly linear way, and a significant reduction was already evident by age 40.

The CDR3 measures 14 amino acids from cysteine to phenylalanine. Only the CDR3 DNA stays, 42 bases, in frame from base 1. Trimming costs V 5 bases and J 2 bases, and their ends lie 15 bases apart. Looking up the germline V gene (reference sequence) yields CDR1 DFQATT and CDR2 SNEGSKA. Sequencing used blood. The V and J genes are TRBV20-1 and TRBJ2-5; tentative D gene TRBD1, with 6 bases matching. This TCR was sampled from a human donor in good health. The CDR3 protein: CSASDRRGQETQYF. The DNA reads as follows: TGCAGTGCTTCGGACAGAAGGGGACAAGAGACCCAGTACTTC.